The sequence of this TCR beta chain was determined in a study of blood T cells in healthy people across ages. The study, taken as a whole, reports: TCR beta diversity, measured per million T cells, fell in a roughly linear way with age.

With a J-beta primer mix and a sample-barcoded 5' primer, a second PCR ran 7 to 11 cycles. Tags on each cDNA molecule came from a template-switch adaptor with 12 random nucleotides. MiXCR, applied by TCRdb to the 5' RACE reads, yields one record per CDR3 protein. The sample yields nearly 1 million distinct CDR3 sequences, 45% to 60% seen once. Turning to this clonotype: Antigen unknown.

Isolated per sample were at least 6 million PBMCs. Germline V CDR1 and CDR2: DFQATT, SNEGSKA (reference sequence). Trimming at V came to 3 bases and at J to 0 bases, leaving 6 bases not matched to a gene. The CDR3 length is 15 residues. The sample consisted of blood. The TCR originated in an older woman in good health. The chain joins TRBV20-1 to TRBJ2-3, with TRBD2 matching 7 bases. In DNA form, the CDR3 reads TGCAGTGCTAGGGACGCAGCGGGAAGCACAGATACGCAGTATTTT. This encodes CSARDAAGSTDTQYF.